This entry concerns a single TCR beta chain. Its antigen is as yet unknown. CDR1 is MNHEY and CDR2 is SVGEGT in the germline V gene. V was trimmed by 5 bases and J by 4 bases, leaving 23 bases between them. This CDR3 contains 17 residues. Some clones are missing from TCRdb's copy, which holds only in-frame ones; the method was immunoSEQ multiplex PCR. The table records 180,000 or so clones, 90% of them present only once. The data belong to a study of T cell responses to AZD1222 COVID-19 vaccine. Study-wide points: Only six or seven AZD1222 recipients were seropositive at baseline. Receipt of two AZD1222 doses was followed by a rise in Spike-specific TCR breadth and depth. Among vaccine-associated CD4 TCRs, coverage spanned spike, with dominance at 160-218 and 743-854. Donors were mostly white British, more females; clonal diversity possibly underestimated.

Sequenced here: peripheral blood, sampled 28 days after the second dose of the MenACWY control vaccine. The chain employs TRBV6-2 or TRBV6-3 and TRBJ1-2; TRBD1 might be the D (5 bases). The TCR sequence derives from an adult who received the MenACWY meningococcal vaccine as a control. CDR3 nucleotides: TGTGCCAGCAGTCTCGGGGACGGCCTTCAGGTGGTCTATGGCTACACCTTC. This codes for CASSLGDGLQVVYGYTF.